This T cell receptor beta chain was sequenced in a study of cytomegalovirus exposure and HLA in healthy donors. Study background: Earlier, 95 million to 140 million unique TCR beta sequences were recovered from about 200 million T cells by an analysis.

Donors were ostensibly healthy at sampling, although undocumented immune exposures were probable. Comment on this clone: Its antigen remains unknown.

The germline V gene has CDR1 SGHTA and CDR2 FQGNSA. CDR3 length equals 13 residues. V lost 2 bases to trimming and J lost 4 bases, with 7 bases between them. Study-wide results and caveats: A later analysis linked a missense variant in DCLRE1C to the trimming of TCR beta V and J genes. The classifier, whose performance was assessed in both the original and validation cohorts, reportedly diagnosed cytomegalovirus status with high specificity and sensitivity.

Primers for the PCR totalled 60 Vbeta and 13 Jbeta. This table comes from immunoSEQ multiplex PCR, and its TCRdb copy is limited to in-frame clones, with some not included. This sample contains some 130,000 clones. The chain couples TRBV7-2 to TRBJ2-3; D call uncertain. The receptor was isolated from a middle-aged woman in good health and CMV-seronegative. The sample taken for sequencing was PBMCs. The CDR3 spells CASSLYQADTQYF. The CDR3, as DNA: TGTGCCAGCAGCTTATATCAGGCAGATACGCAGTATTTT.